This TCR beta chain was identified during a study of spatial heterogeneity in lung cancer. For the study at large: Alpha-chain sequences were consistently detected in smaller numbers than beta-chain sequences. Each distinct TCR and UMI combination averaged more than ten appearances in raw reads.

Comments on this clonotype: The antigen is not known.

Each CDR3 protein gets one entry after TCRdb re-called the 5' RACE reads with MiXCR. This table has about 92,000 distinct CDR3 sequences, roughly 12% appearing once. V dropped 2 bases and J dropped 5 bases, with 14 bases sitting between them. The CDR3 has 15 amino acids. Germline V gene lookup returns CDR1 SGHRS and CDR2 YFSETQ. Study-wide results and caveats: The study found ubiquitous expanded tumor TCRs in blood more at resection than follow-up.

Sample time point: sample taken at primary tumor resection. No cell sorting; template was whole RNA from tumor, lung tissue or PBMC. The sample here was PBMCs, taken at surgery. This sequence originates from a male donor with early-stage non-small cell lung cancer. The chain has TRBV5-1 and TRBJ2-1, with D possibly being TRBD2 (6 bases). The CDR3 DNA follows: TGCGCCAGCAGCTTCGAACCGGGACTCCACAATGAGCAGTTCTTC. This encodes CASSFEPGLHNEQFF.